The rows below give T cell receptor beta chains drawn from one sample of a study of response to subunit inactivated influenza vaccine. Via MiXCR, TCRdb re-called the RT-PCR reads, giving one row per CDR3 protein. The sample contains around 530,000 distinct CDR3 sequences, about an eighth of which appear only once. The sequenced sample was PBMCs from blood, obtained on the day of vaccination. Every receptor here comes from a man aged 45-65 years who received an inactivated influenza vaccine. Both conserved end residues are part of each CDR3. Each record gives: J gene, D gene, V gene, clone size, CDR3 length, CDR3 protein, CDR3 DNA. D genes are given only for firm matches. Clone size is stated in some rows and not others, as once, few, many or a class when expanded.

j_gene: TRBJ1-4
d_gene: .
v_gene: TRBV12-3/TRBV12-4
abundance: few
len: 12
CDR3aa: CASSFNGEKLFF
CDR3nt: TGTGCCAGCAGTTTTAACGGTGAAAAACTGTTTTTT

j_gene: TRBJ2-3
d_gene: .
v_gene: TRBV4-1
abundance: many
len: 13
CDR3aa: CASSQDVPYTQYF
CDR3nt: TGCGCCAGCAGCCAAGATGTCCCGTATACGCAGTATTTT

j_gene: TRBJ2-3
d_gene: .
v_gene: TRBV12-3/TRBV12-4
abundance: .
len: 14
CDR3aa: CASSKGQRADTQYF
CDR3nt: TGTGCCAGCAGTAAAGGACAGCGCGCAGATACGCAGTATTTT

j_gene: TRBJ2-3
d_gene: .
v_gene: TRBV4-3
abundance: .
len: 16
CDR3aa: CASSQDGQSFTDTQYF
CDR3nt: TGCGCCAGCAGCCAAGATGGACAGAGTTTCACAGATACGCAGTATTTT

j_gene: TRBJ1-1
d_gene: .
v_gene: TRBV7-2
abundance: few
len: 14
CDR3aa: CASSFNAVNTEAFF
CDR3nt: TGTGCCAGCAGCTTTAACGCCGTGAACACTGAAGCTTTCTTT

j_gene: TRBJ2-1
d_gene: .
v_gene: TRBV5-1
abundance: few
len: 15
CDR3aa: CASSVGGRGSVEQFF
CDR3nt: TGCGCCAGCAGCGTAGGGGGGAGAGGGTCGGTTGAGCAGTTCTTC

j_gene: TRBJ2-2
d_gene: .
v_gene: TRBV27
abundance: .
len: 13
CDR3aa: CASSLSMTGELFF
CDR3nt: TGTGCCAGCAGTTTATCGATGACCGGGGAGCTGTTTTTT

j_gene: TRBJ2-1
d_gene: TRBD2
v_gene: TRBV4-2
abundance: .
len: 16
CDR3aa: CASSHGGTSVGNEQFF
CDR3nt: TGTGCCAGCAGCCACGGAGGGACTAGCGTAGGCAATGAGCAGTTCTTC

j_gene: TRBJ2-1
d_gene: .
v_gene: TRBV7-2
abundance: few
len: 14
CDR3aa: CASSLELDAYEQFF
CDR3nt: TGTGCCAGCAGCCTAGAGCTGGACGCCTATGAGCAGTTCTTC

j_gene: TRBJ2-2
d_gene: .
v_gene: TRBV5-1
abundance: .
len: 13
CDR3aa: CASNTGNTGELFF
CDR3nt: TGCGCCAGCAACACAGGGAACACCGGGGAGCTGTTTTTT

j_gene: TRBJ2-2
d_gene: .
v_gene: TRBV7-2
abundance: few
len: 14
CDR3aa: CASSLLAGDGELFF
CDR3nt: TGTGCCAGCAGCCTCCTGGCCGGAGACGGGGAGCTGTTTTTT

j_gene: TRBJ2-1
d_gene: TRBD2
v_gene: TRBV10-3
abundance: .
len: 18
CDR3aa: CAISGTTSGGPRGNEQFF
CDR3nt: TGTGCCATCAGTGGAACTACTAGCGGGGGGCCTAGGGGCAATGAGCAGTTCTTC

j_gene: TRBJ1-2
d_gene: .
v_gene: TRBV4-3
abundance: .
len: 13
CDR3aa: CASSADSYYGYTF
CDR3nt: TGCGCCAGCAGCGCAGACAGTTACTATGGCTACACCTTC

j_gene: TRBJ2-7
d_gene: TRBD1
v_gene: TRBV7-2
abundance: few
len: 15
CDR3aa: CASSLLGDRGYEQYF
CDR3nt: TGTGCCAGCAGCTTGTTGGGGGACAGGGGGTACGAGCAGTACTTC

j_gene: TRBJ2-7
d_gene: .
v_gene: TRBV27
abundance: many
len: 14
CDR3aa: CASSPALENYEQYF
CDR3nt: TGTGCCAGCAGCCCAGCCCTAGAAAACTACGAGCAGTACTTC

j_gene: TRBJ2-7
d_gene: .
v_gene: TRBV4-3
abundance: .
len: 15
CDR3aa: CASSPRRGGTYEQYF
CDR3nt: TGCGCCAGCAGCCCCCGACGGGGCGGGACCTACGAGCAGTACTTC

j_gene: TRBJ2-7
d_gene: .
v_gene: TRBV30
abundance: .
len: 10
CDR3aa: CAWRGAEQYF
CDR3nt: TGTGCCTGGAGGGGGGCCGAGCAGTACTTC

j_gene: TRBJ2-1
d_gene: .
v_gene: TRBV5-1
abundance: .
len: 17
CDR3aa: CASSLALDRRFYNEQFF
CDR3nt: TGCGCCAGCAGCTTGGCCTTGGATCGGAGATTCTACAATGAGCAGTTCTTC

j_gene: TRBJ2-1
d_gene: TRBD2
v_gene: TRBV5-1
abundance: many
len: 15
CDR3aa: CASRASGSGGYEQFF
CDR3nt: TGCGCCAGCAGAGCCAGCGGATCGGGAGGGTACGAGCAGTTCTTC

j_gene: TRBJ2-1
d_gene: .
v_gene: TRBV12-3/TRBV12-4
abundance: .
len: 15
CDR3aa: CASSLPLSSYNEQFF
CDR3nt: TGTGCCAGCAGTCTCCCCCTGAGCTCCTACAATGAGCAGTTCTTC

j_gene: TRBJ2-3
d_gene: .
v_gene: TRBV18
abundance: few
len: 17
CDR3aa: CASRSNREAGLTDTQYF
CDR3nt: TGTGCCAGCCGATCTAACCGGGAAGCGGGTCTCACAGATACGCAGTATTTT

j_gene: TRBJ2-5
d_gene: .
v_gene: TRBV7-3
abundance: .
len: 14
CDR3aa: CASSLDRFQETQYF
CDR3nt: TGTGCCAGCAGCCTAGACAGATTCCAAGAGACCCAGTACTTC

j_gene: TRBJ1-1
d_gene: .
v_gene: TRBV6-5
abundance: few
len: 14
CDR3aa: CASSYLRGNTEAFF
CDR3nt: TGTGCCAGCAGTTACTTAAGGGGGAACACTGAAGCTTTCTTT

j_gene: TRBJ2-2
d_gene: .
v_gene: TRBV6-2/TRBV6-3
abundance: few
len: 12
CDR3aa: CASSLDPGELFF
CDR3nt: TGTGCCAGCAGTCTCGATCCCGGGGAGCTGTTTTTT

j_gene: TRBJ2-3
d_gene: TRBD1
v_gene: TRBV25-1
abundance: .
len: 17
CDR3aa: CASSAIGTAVSTDTQYF
CDR3nt: TGTGCCAGCAGTGCCATTGGGACAGCGGTTAGCACAGATACGCAGTATTTT

j_gene: TRBJ2-7
d_gene: .
v_gene: TRBV7-2
abundance: once
len: 13
CDR3aa: CASSLRKAYEQYF
CDR3nt: TGTGCCAGCAGCTTACGGAAAGCGTACGAGCAGTACTTC

j_gene: TRBJ2-2
d_gene: .
v_gene: TRBV11-3
abundance: few
len: 16
CDR3aa: CASSLNRQPYTGELFF
CDR3nt: TGTGCCAGCAGCTTAAATCGGCAGCCTTACACCGGGGAGCTGTTTTTT

j_gene: TRBJ1-5
d_gene: .
v_gene: TRBV10-3
abundance: .
len: 13
CDR3aa: CAISGRADQPQHF
CDR3nt: TGTGCCATCAGTGGGAGGGCGGATCAGCCCCAGCATTTT

j_gene: TRBJ2-3
d_gene: TRBD2
v_gene: TRBV20-1
abundance: .
len: 14
CDR3aa: CSAHRTSGSDTQYF
CDR3nt: TGCAGTGCTCATCGGACTAGCGGGAGCGATACGCAGTATTTT

j_gene: TRBJ2-7
d_gene: .
v_gene: TRBV5-1
abundance: .
len: 11
CDR3aa: CASSPGNEQYF
CDR3nt: TGCGCCAGCAGCCCCGGGAACGAGCAGTACTTC

j_gene: TRBJ2-7
d_gene: .
v_gene: TRBV5-4
abundance: .
len: 12
CDR3aa: CASMFNSGEQYF
CDR3nt: TGTGCCAGCATGTTTAATTCGGGGGAGCAGTACTTC

j_gene: TRBJ2-1
d_gene: .
v_gene: TRBV7-7
abundance: .
len: 14
CDR3aa: CASSLGRTPGEQFF
CDR3nt: TGTGCCAGCAGCTTAGGTCGCACACCGGGTGAGCAGTTCTTC

j_gene: TRBJ1-1
d_gene: .
v_gene: TRBV5-1
abundance: few
len: 13
CDR3aa: CASSSGSYTEAFF
CDR3nt: TGCGCCAGCAGCTCCGGGTCTTACACTGAAGCTTTCTTT

j_gene: TRBJ1-2
d_gene: .
v_gene: TRBV7-9
abundance: .
len: 12
CDR3aa: CASSPPGLGYTF
CDR3nt: TGTGCCAGCAGCCCACCCGGTTTAGGCTACACCTTC

j_gene: TRBJ2-1
d_gene: .
v_gene: TRBV18
abundance: few
len: 15
CDR3aa: CASSPSAMSYNEQFF
CDR3nt: TGTGCCAGCTCACCGTCCGCCATGTCCTACAATGAGCAGTTCTTC

j_gene: TRBJ2-1
d_gene: .
v_gene: TRBV7-9
abundance: few
len: 14
CDR3aa: CASSSLAFAPEQFF
CDR3nt: TGTGCCAGCAGCTCCTTGGCTTTCGCGCCCGAGCAGTTCTTC

j_gene: TRBJ2-1
d_gene: TRBD2
v_gene: TRBV9
abundance: few
len: 15
CDR3aa: CASSATSGEENEQFF
CDR3nt: TGTGCCAGCAGCGCAACTAGCGGGGAGGAGAATGAGCAGTTCTTC

j_gene: TRBJ2-6
d_gene: .
v_gene: TRBV5-1
abundance: .
len: 16
CDR3aa: CASSLGGLSGANVLTF
CDR3nt: TGCGCCAGCAGCTTGGGTGGCCTCTCTGGGGCCAACGTCCTGACTTTC

j_gene: TRBJ2-7
d_gene: .
v_gene: TRBV7-2
abundance: .
len: 14
CDR3aa: CASSPWGSAYEQYF
CDR3nt: TGTGCCAGCAGCCCCTGGGGGAGCGCCTACGAGCAGTACTTC

j_gene: TRBJ2-1
d_gene: .
v_gene: TRBV29-1
abundance: .
len: 14
CDR3aa: CSVEGRGRLNEQFF
CDR3nt: TGCAGCGTTGAGGGACGGGGGAGATTAAATGAGCAGTTCTTC

j_gene: TRBJ2-4
d_gene: .
v_gene: TRBV5-1
abundance: few
len: 16
CDR3aa: CASSLDGGRSKNIQYF
CDR3nt: TGCGCCAGCAGCTTGGATGGGGGGAGATCCAAAAACATTCAGTACTTC

j_gene: TRBJ2-1
d_gene: .
v_gene: TRBV20-1
abundance: .
len: 12
CDR3aa: CARDQTNNEQFF
CDR3nt: TGCGCCCGGGACCAAACGAACAATGAGCAGTTCTTC

j_gene: TRBJ2-3
d_gene: .
v_gene: TRBV7-2
abundance: many
len: 16
CDR3aa: CASSAPLALVTDTQYF
CDR3nt: TGTGCCAGCAGCGCCCCTCTAGCGTTAGTCACAGATACGCAGTATTTT

j_gene: TRBJ2-3
d_gene: TRBD2
v_gene: TRBV4-1
abundance: many
len: 18
CDR3aa: CASSPYYIGGVGTDTQYF
CDR3nt: TGCGCCAGCAGCCCTTACTACATCGGGGGGGTAGGCACAGATACGCAGTATTTT

j_gene: TRBJ2-1
d_gene: TRBD2
v_gene: TRBV12-3/TRBV12-4
abundance: .
len: 16
CDR3aa: CASSPGFGGRYNEQFF
CDR3nt: TGTGCCAGCAGTCCTGGGTTTGGCGGGAGGTACAATGAGCAGTTCTTC

j_gene: TRBJ2-7
d_gene: TRBD1
v_gene: TRBV5-6
abundance: .
len: 13
CDR3aa: CASSMTGGYEQYF
CDR3nt: TGTGCCAGCAGTATGACAGGGGGTTACGAGCAGTACTTC

j_gene: TRBJ2-7
d_gene: TRBD2
v_gene: TRBV27
abundance: few
len: 15
CDR3aa: CASSYIAGGPGEQYF
CDR3nt: TGTGCCAGCAGTTACATAGCGGGGGGGCCGGGGGAGCAGTACTTC

j_gene: TRBJ2-7
d_gene: .
v_gene: TRBV7-2
abundance: few
len: 13
CDR3aa: CASILPRSYEQYF
CDR3nt: TGTGCCAGCATTTTACCCAGGTCCTACGAGCAGTACTTC

j_gene: TRBJ2-3
d_gene: TRBD2
v_gene: TRBV20-1
abundance: few
len: 16
CDR3aa: CSARVPEAGDWDTQYF
CDR3nt: TGCAGTGCTAGAGTGCCCGAGGCGGGAGACTGGGATACGCAGTATTTT

j_gene: TRBJ1-4
d_gene: TRBD1
v_gene: TRBV20-1
abundance: few
len: 13
CDR3aa: CSATGSVAEKLFF
CDR3nt: TGCAGTGCGACAGGGTCCGTGGCTGAAAAACTGTTTTTT

j_gene: TRBJ2-2
d_gene: .
v_gene: TRBV19
abundance: .
len: 13
CDR3aa: CASSIDRTGELFF
CDR3nt: TGTGCCAGTAGTATAGACCGAACCGGGGAGCTGTTTTTT

j_gene: TRBJ2-1
d_gene: TRBD2
v_gene: TRBV12-3/TRBV12-4
abundance: .
len: 14
CDR3aa: CASSPSGGTNEQFF
CDR3nt: TGTGCCAGCAGCCCTAGCGGGGGGACTAATGAGCAGTTCTTC

j_gene: TRBJ1-2
d_gene: TRBD1
v_gene: TRBV5-4
abundance: .
len: 17
CDR3aa: CASSLGTPGQGGYGYTF
CDR3nt: TGTGCCAGCAGCTTGGGGACTCCGGGACAGGGGGGCTATGGCTACACCTTC

j_gene: TRBJ2-5
d_gene: TRBD1
v_gene: TRBV15
abundance: few
len: 14
CDR3aa: CATIRQGAGETQYF
CDR3nt: TGTGCCACGATCCGCCAGGGGGCTGGGGAGACCCAGTACTTC

j_gene: TRBJ2-1
d_gene: TRBD1
v_gene: TRBV7-6
abundance: once
len: 18
CDR3aa: CASSLEKLQGWVPNEQFF
CDR3nt: TGTGCCAGCAGCTTAGAAAAATTACAGGGGTGGGTCCCAAATGAGCAGTTCTTC

j_gene: TRBJ2-7
d_gene: TRBD1
v_gene: TRBV11-2
abundance: few
len: 15
CDR3aa: CASSLGDRGGYEQYF
CDR3nt: TGTGCCAGCAGCTTAGGTGACAGGGGTGGGTACGAGCAGTACTTC

j_gene: TRBJ2-7
d_gene: .
v_gene: TRBV28
abundance: many
len: 13
CDR3aa: CASSLVRGGEQYF
CDR3nt: TGTGCCAGCAGTTTAGTCCGAGGGGGCGAGCAGTACTTC

j_gene: TRBJ2-3
d_gene: TRBD2
v_gene: TRBV6-5
abundance: few
len: 15
CDR3aa: CASSYGAGGRNTQYF
CDR3nt: TGTGCCAGCAGTTATGGGGCGGGGGGGCGAAATACGCAGTATTTT